The 24 T cell receptor beta chains below come from one sample, sequenced in a study of PD-1 blockade in classical Hodgkin lymphoma (dated by TCRdb to 2020 to 2022). The meaning of the sample's time point label: cycle 2 day 1 (C2D1) of nivolumab. Relapse after autologous stem cell transplantation had occurred in all trial patients, and cohorts A, B and C were distinguished by prior brentuximab vedotin exposure. Library preparation employed the immunoSEQ multiplex PCR assay. Sourced from immuneACCESS, this table was stored by TCRdb with only in-frame sequences that have V and J called. A share of the clones is absent; for the studies checked, an unresolved V gene accounts for under half, and the remainder has no known explanation. The sample table holds nearly 25,000 clones, of which approximately 81% were seen once. 20% of the sample is taken by the ten largest. Sequencing was performed on peripheral blood mononuclear cells (PBMCs), taken before the second cycle of nivolumab. The source of these receptors is a human donor with classical Hodgkin lymphoma.

The J gene is TRBJ2-7, the V gene TRBV5-1; tentative D call: TRBD2 (6 bases). The CDR3 is 15 residues long. Trimming left V 4 bases short and J 3 bases short, with 17 bases between. Germline V gene data show CDR1 as SGHRS and CDR2 as YFSETQ. The CDR3 sequence: CASSAPGTGIYEQYF. In nucleotides, the CDR3 is TGCGCCAGCAGCGCACCGGGGACTGGGATCTACGAGCAGTACTTC.

Only one count was recorded for this clone. The chain couples TRBV4-2 to TRBJ1-3; possible D gene TRBD1, 5 bases. The CDR3 length is 17 residues. The germline CDR1 and CDR2 sequences are LGHNA and YNFKEQ. V dropped 0 bases and J dropped 3 bases, with 15 bases sitting between them. The CDR3 bases are TGTGCCAGCAGCCAAGATCAGGGAGGGGTGTTTGGAAACACCATATATTTT. Encoded protein: CASSQDQGGVFGNTIYF.

The chain combines TRBV28 with TRBJ1-5; 7 bases map to TRBD1. Germline CDR1 is MDHEN and CDR2 is SYDVKM. The CDR3 loop spans 16 amino acids. The trim removed 4 bases at V and 5 bases at J, leaving 11 bases unmatched. This chain's CDR3 is CASSSPQGLSDQPQHF. In DNA, the CDR3 is TGTGCCAGCAGTTCACCACAGGGGCTCTCTGATCAGCCCCAGCATTTT. The whole variable domain, remainder taken from reference TRBV28 and TRBJ1-5, is DVKVTQSSRYLVKRTGEKVFLECVQDMDHENMFWYRQDPGLGLRLIYFSYDVKMKEKGDIPEGYSVSREKKERFSLILESASTNQTSMYLCASSSPQGLSDQPQHFGDGTRLSIL.

The rearrangement uses TRBV7-8 and TRBJ2-1; 7 nucleotides align to TRBD1. CDR1 and CDR2 (germline): SGHVS, FQNEAQ. The CDR3 is made up of 13 amino acids. Trimming took 4 bases from V and 14 from J; bases not matched to a gene: 11. CDR3 loop: CASSSGGSGRKFF. The DNA of the CDR3 is TGTGCCAGCAGCTCAGGGGGATCAGGTCGAAAGTTCTTC.

The gene calls are TRBV5-8 and TRBJ1-2; D might be TRBD1 (5 bases). Germline CDR1 reads SGHTS; CDR2 reads YDEGEE. The CDR3 is 13 amino acids. With 0 bases removed from V and 6 bases from J, the gap between germline ends came to 9 bases. This CDR3 is CASSLAGPDGYTF. In nucleotides, the CDR3 is TGTGCCAGCAGCTTGGCAGGGCCGGATGGCTACACCTTC.

The chain is built from TRBV28 and TRBJ1-4; perhaps TRBD1 as D (6 bases). The CDR3 sequence is 13 residues long. Trimming removed 3 bases from V and 14 bases from J, with 16 bases in between. Germline CDR1 MDHEN, CDR2 SYDVKM. The CDR3 sequence: CASSFPPYRDLFF. The CDR3 nucleotides are TGTGCCAGCAGTTTCCCCCCCTACAGGGACCTGTTTTTT.

This chain uses TRBV28 with TRBJ2-7, with D perhaps TRBD1 (6 bases). With 6 bases removed from V and 2 bases from J, the gap between germline ends came to 14 bases. Per germline, CDR1 MDHEN and CDR2 SYDVKM. The CDR3 is made up of 14 amino acids. The CDR3 here is CASRVTGPPYEQYF. CDR3 DNA sequence: TGTGCCAGCAGGGTGACAGGCCCCCCCTACGAGCAGTACTTC.

This clone has just one count. The V call is TRBV7-9, the J call TRBJ2-5; 12 bases line up with TRBD1. The ends lost 5 bases at V and 5 bases at J; junction bases unmatched: 6. Germline CDR1 SEHNR, CDR2 FQNEAQ (reference sequence). CDR3 length equals 15 residues. CDR3 in amino acids: CASSKGTGGVETQYF. For the CDR3, the DNA is TGTGCCAGCAGCAAAGGGACAGGGGGCGTGGAGACCCAGTACTTC.

The V call is TRBV14, the J call TRBJ1-3; TRBD1 agrees at 8 bases. Germline assignment: CDR1 SGHDN and CDR2 FVKESK. V shed 5 bases, J shed 2 bases, and the junction held 5 bases outside the gene matches. The CDR3 runs to 15 residues. The CDR3 protein is CASSYRQGTGNTIYF. The CDR3 DNA reads as TGTGCCAGCAGCTACAGACAGGGGACTGGAAACACCATATATTTT.

The chain is built from TRBV15 and TRBJ2-1; 14 nucleotides match TRBD2. CDR3 size: 15 residues. The germline gives CDR1 LNHNV, CDR2 YYDKDF (reference sequence). With 3 bases clipped from V and 7 bases from J, the junction kept 2 bases outside the gene matches. In DNA form, the CDR3 reads TGTGCCACCAGCAGGGGGACTAGCGGGGGTAATGAGCAGTTCTTC. This encodes CATSRGTSGGNEQFF.

The genes are TRBV7-8 and TRBJ1-4; D gene unclear. CDR1 and CDR2 from the germline V gene are SGHVS and FQNEAQ. The CDR3 has 15 amino acids. Between the trimmed V and J ends, which lost 3 bases and 7 bases, there was a span of 15 bases. The CDR3 nucleotides read TGTGCCAGCAGCTTTAACGGGGTGGGGAGTGAAAAACTGTTTTTT. Translating gives CASSFNGVGSEKLFF. The entire variable domain, with the rest obtained from reference TRBV7-8 and TRBJ1-4, is as follows: GAGVSQSPRYKVAKRGQDVALRCDPISGHVSLFWYQQALGQGPEFLTYFQNEAQLDKSGLPSDRFFAERPEGSVSTLKIQRTQQEDSAVYLCASSFNGVGSEKLFFGSGTQLSVL.

The table lists this clone with a count of one. This chain uses TRBV6-1 with TRBJ1-2; D is uncertain. CDR3 size: 12 residues. V lost 4 bases to trimming and J lost 4 bases, with 7 bases between them. CDR1 and CDR2 (germline): MNHNS, SASEGT. The CDR3 loop reads CASSGTAYGYTF. As DNA, the CDR3 is TGTGCCAGCAGTGGAACAGCCTATGGCTACACCTTC.

The chain links TRBV19 to TRBJ1-5; D perhaps matches TRBD1 (6 bases). This CDR3 spans 14 amino acids. The V gene's germline CDR1 is LNHDA and CDR2 SQIVND (reference sequence). V gave up 3 bases and J gave up 6 bases, with 12 bases separating them. CDR3 in amino acids: CASSITGRGQPQHF. The CDR3 bases are TGTGCCAGTAGTATTACAGGGCGGGGTCAGCCCCAGCATTTT.

This chain uses TRBV5-4 with TRBJ1-1; D call uncertain. Trimming left V 3 bases short and J 1 base short, with 13 bases between. This CDR3 has 15 amino acids. Germline CDR1 SGHNT, CDR2 YYREEE (reference sequence). The chain's CDR3 is CASSSLDGTNTEAFF. CDR3 coding DNA: TGTGCCAGCAGCTCGTTGGACGGAACGAACACTGAAGCTTTCTTT. The full variable domain, with the rest looked up from reference TRBV5-4 and TRBJ1-1, is ETGVTQSPTHLIKTRGQQVTLRCSSQSGHNTVSWYQQALGQGPQFIFQYYREEENGRGNFPPRFSGLQFPNYSSELNVNALELDDSALYLCASSSLDGTNTEAFFGQGTRLTVV.

The chain employs TRBV11-2 and TRBJ1-5, with 8 bases lining up with TRBD1. CDR3 length: 13 residues. V shed 5 bases, J shed 6 bases, and the junction held 3 bases outside the gene matches. CDR1 is SGHAT and CDR2 is FQNNGV in the germline V gene. DNA of the CDR3: TGTGCCAGCAGCCTTGACAGGGGTCAGCCCCAGCATTTT. It is translated as CASSLDRGQPQHF.

The chain employs TRBV5-6 and TRBJ1-2; 10 nucleotides line up with TRBD1. CDR3 length equals 16 residues. The germline gives CDR1 SGHDT, CDR2 YYEEEE. After removal of 4 bases from V and 3 bases from J, the junction contained 9 bases not matched to a gene. CDR3 amino acids: CASSKYGDRGYYGYTF. CDR3 coding DNA: TGTGCCAGCAGCAAATATGGGGACAGGGGTTACTATGGCTACACCTTC.

The chain recombines TRBV5-4 with TRBJ2-1, with TRBD2 matching over 10 bases. Germline trimming cut 4 bases from V and 8 bases from J; bases unmatched to any gene: 6. Per the germline V gene, CDR1 is SGHNT and CDR2 is YYREEE (reference sequence). This CDR3 region has 14 residues. CDR3 sequence (DNA): TGTGCCAGCAGCGCGCTAGCGGGAGTCCATGAGCAGTTCTTC. As protein: CASSALAGVHEQFF.

The V gene is TRBV7-8, the J gene TRBJ2-7; D might be TRBD1 (5 bases). Germline CDR1 and CDR2: SGHVS and FQNEAQ. V lost 3 bases and J 3 bases, leaving 15 bases between the germline ends. This CDR3 contains 15 residues. The DNA of the CDR3 is TGTGCCAGCAGCTTTTTAGTAGGGGAATACTACGAGCAGTACTTC. It yields the protein CASSFLVGEYYEQYF.

The V gene is TRBV4-1, the J gene TRBJ2-3; D uncertain. CDR3 size: 13 residues. Trimming cost V 4 bases and J 1 base, with 6 bases left between them. Germline V gene sequence: CDR1 MGHRA, CDR2 YSYEKL. The CDR3 bases are TGCGCCAGCAGCCTAACCGGCACAGATACGCAGTATTTT. Protein product: CASSLTGTDTQYF.

The V gene is TRBV5-1, the J gene TRBJ1-4, with 11 bases identical to TRBD1. Germline CDR1 is SGHRS and CDR2 is YFSETQ. After removal of 0 bases from V and 0 bases from J, the junction contained 4 bases not matched to a gene. The CDR3 has 18 amino acids. CDR3 amino acids: CASSLGTGGYATNEKLFF. CDR3 coding DNA: TGCGCCAGCAGCTTGGGGACAGGGGGCTACGCAACTAATGAAAAACTGTTTTTT.

The V and J genes are TRBV6-5 and TRBJ2-2; TRBD2 agrees at 12 bases. J was trimmed by 4 bases and V by 6 bases; bases with no gene match: 3. Germline CDR1 and CDR2: MNHEY and SVGAGI. This CDR3 contains 15 residues. CDR3 DNA sequence: TGTGCCAGCAGCCCTAGCGGGAGGGCCACCGGGGAGCTGTTTTTT. The encoded protein is CASSPSGRATGELFF.

The chain joins TRBV30 to TRBJ1-2; no definite D call. CDR1 GTSNPN and CDR2 SVGIG come from the germline V gene (reference sequence). The CDR3 contains 12 residues. V dropped 2 bases and J dropped 8 bases, with 12 bases sitting between them. The CDR3 is CAWSSSLPGYTF. In DNA, the CDR3 is TGTGCCTGGAGTTCTTCCCTTCCCGGCTACACCTTC.

The chain joins TRBV4-1 to TRBJ1-3; no clear D gene. CDR1 is MGHRA, CDR2 YSYEKL, per germline. The CDR3 runs 17 residues. Trimming stripped 1 base from V and 1 base from J, with 14 bases between. CDR3 residues: CASSQGRFSVSGNTIYF. The DNA for the CDR3 is TGCGCCAGCAGCCAAGGAAGATTTTCGGTATCTGGAAACACCATATATTTT.

The chain uses TRBV5-1 and TRBJ2-5, with TRBD1 matching over 7 bases. The trim removed 4 bases at V and 1 base at J, leaving 10 bases unmatched. CDR3 length: 16 residues. Per the germline V gene, CDR1 is SGHRS and CDR2 is YFSETQ. The CDR3 bases are TGCGCCAGCAGCGATCAAAACAGGGGAATCCAAGAGACCCAGTACTTC. Protein sequence: CASSDQNRGIQETQYF.